These 13 T cell receptor beta chains were all obtained from the same sample, sequenced in a study of T cells after posttransplantation cyclophosphamide. The protocol was immunoSEQ multiplex PCR, while the TCRdb copy is restricted to in-frame clones and leaves out a portion. The data show 40,000 to 60,000 clones, with none appearing a single time. The sample comprised PBMCs. These receptors were collected from a man aged 35-49 years in good health, CMV-negative, and a related stem cell transplant donor.

The table lists this clone with many counts. The chain combines TRBV5-4 with TRBJ1-1; maybe TRBD1 (6 bases). Trimming pared 0 bases from V and 6 bases from J, leaving 9 bases between. CDR3 length equals 13 residues. Germline V lookup: CDR1 SGHNT, CDR2 YYREEE (reference sequence). CDR3 in amino acids: CASSLVGGAEAFF. DNA of the CDR3: TGTGCCAGCAGCTTGGTAGGGGGGGCTGAAGCTTTCTTT. The complete variable domain, with remaining parts taken from reference TRBV5-4 and TRBJ1-1, reads ETGVTQSPTHLIKTRGQQVTLRCSSQSGHNTVSWYQQALGQGPQFIFQYYREEENGRGNFPPRFSGLQFPNYSSELNVNALELDDSALYLCASSLVGGAEAFFGQGTRLTVV.

This clone was observed many times. CDR3 amino acids: CASSMDSINQPQHF. DNA of the CDR3: TGTGCCAGCAGTATGGACAGTATCAATCAGCCCCAGCATTTT. The chain is built from TRBV28 and TRBJ1-5; D possibly corresponds to TRBD1 (6 bases). CDR1 is MDHEN and CDR2 is SYDVKM in the germline V gene. V was cut by 5 bases and J by 3 bases, with 11 bases left in between. CDR3 length equals 14 residues.

This clone was detected ten times or more. The chain has TRBV28 and TRBJ1-2; TRBD1 matches at 8 bases. J gave up 8 bases and V 6 bases, and 17 bases lay outside the gene matches. In germline, CDR1 is MDHEN, CDR2 SYDVKM. CDR3 length equals 16 residues. The DNA of the CDR3 is TGTGCCAGCAGCCTCTCCTTAGGACAGGGTGGTTGGGGCTACACCTTC. Translation: CASSLSLGQGGWGYTF.

This clone occurred many times. V gene TRBV28 combines with J gene TRBJ2-3; 7 bases line up with TRBD1. The germline V gene encodes CDR1 MDHEN and CDR2 SYDVKM. Trimming removed 6 bases from V and 0 bases from J; junction bases left unmatched: 3. The CDR3 is made up of 14 amino acids. The CDR3: CASRGGVSTDTQYF. The CDR3 DNA reads as TGTGCCAGCAGAGGGGGCGTCAGCACAGATACGCAGTATTTT.

This clone was observed at least ten times. The genes are TRBV6-5 and TRBJ2-2; a possible D gene is TRBD2 (6 bases). V was clipped by 4 bases and J by 14 bases, with 26 bases between them. From germline, CDR1 is MNHEY and CDR2 SVGAGI. The CDR3 loop spans 16 amino acids. CDR3 DNA: TGTGCCAGCAGTTTGCGGGTAGTGGACTACCTCGGAGGACTGTTTTTT. Protein product: CASSLRVVDYLGGLFF.

The table lists this clone with many counts. The gene calls are TRBV27 and TRBJ2-7, with 7 bases matching TRBD1. CDR1 is MNHEY, CDR2 SMNVEV, per germline (reference sequence). V dropped 2 bases and J dropped 1; count of bases not matched to a gene: 2. This CDR3 is 14 amino acids long. The CDR3 loop is CASSLDRVSYEQYF. Here the CDR3 DNA reads TGTGCCAGCAGTTTAGACAGGGTTTCCTACGAGCAGTACTTC.

This clone was observed many times. This chain links TRBV4-2 with TRBJ2-5; maybe TRBD1 (5 bases). The CDR3 runs to 16 residues. Per the germline V gene, CDR1 is LGHNA and CDR2 is YNFKEQ. V dropped 0 bases and J dropped 0 bases, with 11 bases sitting between them. The CDR3 DNA reads as TGTGCCAGCAGCCAAGAGCTATCAGGGCACCAAGAGACCCAGTACTTC. This sequence encodes CASSQELSGHQETQYF.

This clone was detected many times. V gene TRBV30 combines with J gene TRBJ1-5; the D gene is possibly TRBD1 (6 bases). V was trimmed by 0 bases and J by 0 bases, leaving 12 bases between them. This CDR3 comprises 16 residues. CDR1 is GTSNPN and CDR2 is SVGIG in the germline V gene (reference sequence). This chain's CDR3 is CAWSVGTLISNQPQHF. CDR3 coding DNA: TGTGCCTGGAGTGTAGGGACACTCATTAGCAATCAGCCCCAGCATTTT.

This clone was detected ten times or more. V usage is TRBV7-2 and J usage is TRBJ1-5; D uncertain. The CDR3 length is 14 residues. Per germline, CDR1 SGHTA and CDR2 FQGNSA. V lost 1 base to trimming and J lost 0 bases, with 4 bases between them. The CDR3 DNA reads TGTGCCAGCAGCTTAGTACTTAGCAATCAGCCCCAGCATTTT. The encoded protein is CASSLVLSNQPQHF. Full variable domain (outside the CDR3, taken from reference TRBV7-2 and TRBJ1-5): GAGVSQSPSNKVTEKGKDVELRCDPISGHTALYWYRQSLGQGLEFLIYFQGNSAPDKSGLPSDRFSAERTGGSVSTLTIQRTQQEDSAVYLCASSLVLSNQPQHFGDGTRLSIL.

This clone occurred many times. V usage is TRBV6-5 and J usage is TRBJ2-7; tentatively, D is TRBD1 (6 bases). The V end was cut by 5 bases, the J end by 0 bases, with 11 bases between. This CDR3 has 14 residues. Germline V gene lookup returns CDR1 MNHEY and CDR2 SVGAGI. The DNA for the CDR3 is TGTGCCAGCAGTGACAGGACCAGCTCCTACGAGCAGTACTTC. This encodes CASSDRTSSYEQYF.

This clone was counted many times. The V call is TRBV7-2, the J call TRBJ2-7, with TRBD2 matching 10 bases. The germline gives CDR1 SGHTA, CDR2 FQGNSA. Trimming cost V 5 bases and J 2 bases; bases outside gene matches: 3. This CDR3 region has 14 residues. The CDR3 DNA is TGTGCCAGCAGCCGAGCGGGAGGGCCCTACGAGCAGTACTTC. It encodes CASSRAGGPYEQYF.

The chain combines TRBV6-5 with TRBJ2-5; 8 nucleotides align to TRBD2. The J call may be in error: the DNA end matches TRBJ2-7 better. Germline V gene data show CDR1 as MNHEY and CDR2 as SVGAGI. There are 13 residues in the CDR3. Here the CDR3 reads CASGLAFSYEQYF. CDR3 sequence (DNA): TGTGCCAGCGGACTAGCTTTTTCCTACGAGCAGTACTTC.

This clone has a count of ten or more. The chain employs TRBV7-2 and TRBJ2-1, with 10 bases aligning to TRBD2. The CDR3 length is 13 residues. Per the germline V gene, CDR1 is SGHTA and CDR2 is FQGNSA. V was pared by 10 bases and J by 6 bases, with 6 bases of the junction left unmatched. As DNA, the CDR3 is TGTGCCACCCTAGCGGGAGTTAGCAATGAGCAGTTCTTC. This translates into CATLAGVSNEQFF.